These T cell receptor beta chains were read from a single sample in a study of control samples from healthy donors and cancer patients. Only in-frame clones appear in the TCRdb table, and some are missing; sequencing was by immunoSEQ multiplex PCR. The sample holds around 230,000 clones, roughly 94% seen once. Sequencing was performed on blood. These receptors all come from a man in his fifties in good health. CDR3s include the opening cysteine and the closing phenylalanine or tryptophan. Each record gives: J gene, D gene, V gene, clone size, CDR3 DNA, CDR3 protein. A D gene is named only where the DNA matches it firmly. Clone size is given for some rows only: seen once, a few or many times, or a class if the clone is expanded.

>TRBJ2-3|TRBD2|TRBV6-6|NA
TGTGCCAGCAGGAGCCTTTTAGCGGGGGGAGGAGATACGCAGTATTTT
CASRSLLAGGGDTQYF
>TRBJ2-5|NA|TRBV30|NA
TGTGCCTGGAGTGTACGGGGCAGCGAAGAGACCCAGTACTTC
CAWSVRGSEETQYF
>TRBJ1-5|TRBD1|TRBV6-5|NA
TGTGCCAGCAGATGGGGACAGGGTGAACAGCCCCAGCATTTT
CASRWGQGEQPQHF
>TRBJ1-5|NA|TRBV24-1|NA
TGTGCCACCAGTGAGGGTTACCATCAGCCCCAGCATTTT
CATSEGYHQPQHF
>TRBJ2-3|NA|TRBV7-2|once
TGTGCCAGCAGCTTAGCGGGGACTCTTACAGATACGCAGTATTTT
CASSLAGTLTDTQYF
>TRBJ1-3|NA|TRBV19|NA
TGTGCCAGTAGGGGCGCGGCGGCTGGAAACACCATATATTTT
CASRGAAAGNTIYF
>TRBJ2-7|NA|TRBV4-3|NA
TGCGCCAGCAGCTTGAACATGGGCCCGACCTACGAGCAGTACTTC
CASSLNMGPTYEQYF
>TRBJ2-1|TRBD2|TRBV6-2/TRBV6-3|NA
TGTGCCAGCAGTGTGACTAGCGCCCGGCTAAGCAATGAGCAGTTCTTC
CASSVTSARLSNEQFF
>TRBJ2-1|NA|TRBV10-1|NA
TGCGCCAGCAGTGAGTCGAGAGGGTTGGTGGGGTACAATGAGCAGTTCTTC
CASSESRGLVGYNEQFF
>TRBJ1-5|NA|TRBV5-1|once
TGCGCCAGCAGCTTGTCGGGCAGGTCCGATCAGCCCCAGCATTTT
CASSLSGRSDQPQHF
>TRBJ2-7|NA|TRBV19|NA
TGTGCCAGTAGTATGGGAGCTCGGGACGAGCAGTACTTC
CASSMGARDEQYF
>TRBJ1-2|TRBD1|TRBV27|NA
TGTGCCAGCAGGAATACCGGACAGGGGGTTTATGGCTACACCTTC
CASRNTGQGVYGYTF
>TRBJ2-4|NA|TRBV28|NA
TGTGCCAGCAGCCAATCGAGAGACATTCAGTACTTC
CASSQSRDIQYF
>TRBJ2-2|TRBD2|TRBV5-4|NA
TGTGCCAGCAGCTTAGGCGGGGGGATTATCGGGGAGCTGTTTTTT
CASSLGGGIIGELFF
>TRBJ2-2|NA|TRBV29-1|NA
TGCAGCGGGGCGAGGGACACCGGGGAGCTGTTTTTT
CSGARDTGELFF
>TRBJ1-5|NA|TRBV7-6|NA
TGTGCCAGCAGCTACGACCCTGGCCTCAATCAGCCCCAGCATTTT
CASSYDPGLNQPQHF
>TRBJ1-6|NA|TRBV28|NA
TGTGCCAGCAGTCGGCGACAGGTTATCGTCTCCTATAATTCACCCCTCCACTTT
CASSRRQVIVSYNSPLHF
>TRBJ2-5|NA|TRBV19|few
TGTGCCAGTAGGGGGACAAATGAAGAGACCCAGTACTTC
CASRGTNEETQYF
>TRBJ1-5|TRBD1|TRBV19|NA
TGTGCCAGTAGCCCCACAGGGGACCCTCAGCCCCAGCATTTT
CASSPTGDPQPQHF
>TRBJ2-5|NA|TRBV7-2|NA
TGTGCCAGCGCAGCGGCCGTTTGGGAGACCCAGTACTTC
CASAAAVWETQYF
>TRBJ2-1|NA|TRBV7-2|NA
TGTGCCAGCAGGTTGATGGGGGGCTCATCCTACAATGAGCAGTTCTTC
CASRLMGGSSYNEQFF
>TRBJ2-2|TRBD1|TRBV20-1|NA
TGCAGTGCTAGTACAGGGGGAGGCGGCCGAACCGGGGAGCTGTTTTTT
CSASTGGGGRTGELFF
>TRBJ2-5|TRBD2|TRBV5-4|NA
TGTGCCAGCAGCTTGGATCCGGGGGGGAAAGAGACCCAGTACTTC
CASSLDPGGKETQYF
>TRBJ2-1|TRBD1|TRBV19|once
TGTGCCAGCAAAAGGACAGGGGCACACAATGAGCAGTTCTTC
CASKRTGAHNEQFF
>TRBJ1-1|NA|TRBV29-1|NA
TGCAGCGTTCTCTGGGGGGTGATGATGAACACTGAAGCTTTCTTT
CSVLWGVMMNTEAFF
>TRBJ1-3|NA|TRBV5-1|NA
TGCGCCAGCAGCTTGGACTTCTCTGGAAACACCATATATTTT
CASSLDFSGNTIYF
>TRBJ1-5|TRBD1|TRBV6-6|NA
TGTGCCAGCAGTTACCCGCAGGGGGGTGGAAATCAGCCCCAGCATTTT
CASSYPQGGGNQPQHF
>TRBJ2-5|NA|TRBV7-3|NA
TGTGCCAGCAGCCCACAGAGATTGGGGACCCAGTACTTC
CASSPQRLGTQYF
>TRBJ1-4|NA|TRBV5-5|once
TGTGCCAGCAGCTTGGAAGGGGGGACGACTAATGAAAAACTGTTTTTT
CASSLEGGTTNEKLFF
>TRBJ1-1|NA|TRBV28|NA
TGTGCCAGCAGTTTTTCGGTCGGCACTGAAGCTTTCTTT
CASSFSVGTEAFF
>TRBJ2-3|NA|TRBV28|NA
TGTGCCAGCAGCCCGGGTATTGCGGGGAGCACAGATACGCAGTATTTT
CASSPGIAGSTDTQYF